The rows below give T cell receptor beta chains drawn from one sample of a study of cytomegalovirus exposure and HLA in healthy donors. TCRdb's table, derived via immunoSEQ multiplex PCR, lists solely in-frame clones and lacks some. The repertoire holds roughly 150,000 clones, with 78% as singletons. Material for sequencing was PBMCs. These receptors were collected from a woman in her thirties or forties in good health and CMV-seropositive. Both conserved end residues are part of each CDR3. The D gene is left open where the match is weak. Rows give clone size only sometimes, using once, few, many, or a class for an expanded clone.

size	V	J	D	length	CDR3
NA	TRBV7-9	TRBJ1-2	NA	13	CSSSLDGTYGYTF
NA	TRBV7-9	TRBJ2-3	NA	17	CASSLGQGITSTDTQYF
NA	TRBV5-1	TRBJ1-1	NA	14	CASRPGLTNTEAFF
NA	TRBV29-1	TRBJ2-7	TRBD1	12	CSAETGGYEQYF
NA	TRBV6-6	TRBJ2-7	TRBD1	12	CASRRQGPEQYF
NA	TRBV6-6	TRBJ2-5	TRBD2	15	CASSSPGLAGETQYF
NA	TRBV19	TRBJ1-4	NA	12	CASGTPYEKLFF
NA	TRBV6-5	TRBJ2-5	TRBD1	14	CASSPGQGRETQYF
few	TRBV4-2	TRBJ2-1	TRBD1	17	CASSLPTGANNNNEQFF
NA	TRBV30	TRBJ1-6	TRBD1	14	CAWKTTGLRSPLHF
NA	TRBV19	TRBJ1-5	NA	17	CASSLLSGVTSNQPQHF
few	TRBV11-1	TRBJ2-1	TRBD2	17	CASSLDRLAGGPNEQFF
once	TRBV6-1	TRBJ2-3	TRBD1	15	CASRQTGASTDTQYF
NA	TRBV5-1	TRBJ2-3	TRBD2	16	CASSYQAGGNSGTQYF
NA	TRBV28	TRBJ2-7	NA	11	CASSLTGEQYF
few	TRBV5-6	TRBJ2-5	NA	15	CASSFSVRAQETQYF
NA	TRBV7-6	TRBJ2-1	NA	15	CASSKRPQGFNEQFF
NA	TRBV6-1	TRBJ1-2	NA	13	CASSSPWAYGYTF
NA	TRBV18	TRBJ1-4	NA	15	CASSKDSTTNEKLFF
NA	TRBV7-3	TRBJ2-5	NA	13	CASSPDYERAQYF
once	TRBV7-9	TRBJ1-3	NA	15	CASSLAPGSGNTIYF
few	TRBV27	TRBJ1-1	TRBD1	16	CASSLRPGQGTTEAFF
NA	TRBV30	TRBJ1-2	NA	11	CAWDLHYGYTF
NA	TRBV6-1	TRBJ2-2	TRBD1	17	CASSESEGAQRSGELFF
NA	TRBV7-9	TRBJ1-1	NA	12	CSSSLPVGEAFF
once	TRBV4-2	NA	TRBD2	13	CASSRSGVYEQYF
NA	TRBV5-1	TRBJ2-3	TRBD1	15	CASSPEGQGTDTQYF
NA	TRBV30	TRBJ1-2	NA	11	CAWTSGDGYTF
NA	TRBV28	TRBJ1-1	NA	16	CASSTLNWGEMAEAFF
NA	TRBV7-8	TRBJ1-4	NA	14	CASSAGGTNEKLFF
NA	TRBV5-1	TRBJ2-5	NA	15	CASSPYDAGQETQYF
NA	TRBV5-1	TRBJ2-7	TRBD1	15	CASSLGTGGIYEQYF
NA	TRBV7-3	TRBJ2-7	NA	12	CASSLNGYEQYF
NA	TRBV19	TRBJ1-2	TRBD1	16	CASSRTGGAKNYGYTF
NA	TRBV6-6	TRBJ2-6	NA	15	CASSPRSIGANGLTF
few	TRBV28	TRBJ1-2	NA	13	CATQWGGSLGYTF
NA	TRBV4-3	TRBJ1-3	NA	15	CASSQDLAAGNTIYF
NA	TRBV7-3	TRBJ2-3	TRBD2	14	CASSSSGGADTQYF
NA	TRBV27	TRBJ2-2	NA	17	CASSSPGLHANTGELFF
NA	TRBV7-9	TRBJ1-2	NA	13	CASSLASMYGYTF
NA	TRBV5-6	TRBJ1-5	TRBD1	16	CASSRDRGRRNQPQHF
few	TRBV7-2	TRBJ1-2	NA	13	CASSPQNNYGYTF
NA	TRBV7-6	TRBJ2-5	TRBD1	13	CASNQGAQETQYF
NA	TRBV5-1	TRBJ2-7	NA	14	CASSSPGRGDEQYF
once	TRBV6-6	TRBJ1-2	TRBD1	15	CASSYPGQGYDGYTF
few	TRBV19	TRBJ1-2	TRBD1	13	CASSTGQLTGYTF
NA	TRBV5-1	TRBJ2-3	NA	13	CASSREITDTQYF
NA	TRBV5-1	TRBJ2-3	TRBD2	17	CASSLLAGGTSTDTQYF
NA	TRBV29-1	TRBJ1-4	TRBD1	13	CSVGQGGGEKLFF
NA	TRBV19	TRBJ1-5	NA	14	CASSIVTGSQPQHF
NA	TRBV5-1	TRBJ2-5	TRBD2	15	CASSSGLAGVETQYF
NA	TRBV28	TRBJ2-7	TRBD1	15	CASNTGGRSIYEQYF
NA	TRBV28	TRBJ1-5	NA	15	CASSLIVTANQPQHF
NA	TRBV28	TRBJ1-1	TRBD1	14	CASSQGGYGTEAFF
NA	TRBV27	TRBJ1-5	NA	13	CASRTGFNQPQHF
NA	TRBV6-1	TRBJ1-6	TRBD1	15	CASSRTGGGDSPLHF
NA	TRBV30	TRBJ1-1	NA	12	CAWSVESTEAFF